This T cell receptor (beta chain) was captured by sequencing in a study of CD8 T cells in ankylosing spondylitis. This clonotype showed up many times. By quantitative 5'-RACE with molecular barcodes, the TCR beta libraries were made. TCRdb passed the 5' RACE reads through MiXCR, listing each CDR3 protein once. The table records roughly 130,000 distinct CDR3 sequences, 6.5% to 9% of them present only once. Losses at the gene ends were 5 bases for V and 2 bases for J; bases not matched to a gene: 7. Germline CDR1 reads SGHTA; CDR2 reads FQGNSA. The CDR3 has 15 amino acids. The sample taken for sequencing was blood, either unsorted or a sorted T cell fraction (not recorded which). The chain combines TRBV7-2 with TRBJ2-3, with 7 bases that match TRBD1. The receptor was isolated from a male donor with ankylosing spondylitis or in good health (not recorded which). The CDR3 loop reads CASSVTGVDTDTQYF. For the CDR3, the DNA is TGTGCCAGCAGCGTCACAGGGGTGGACACAGATACGCAGTATTTT. Complete variable domain (other parts from reference TRBV7-2 and TRBJ2-3): GAGVSQSPSNKVTEKGKDVELRCDPISGHTALYWYRQSLGQGLEFLIYFQGNSAPDKSGLPSDRFSAERTGGSVSTLTIQRTQQEDSAVYLCASSVTGVDTDTQYFGPGTRLTVL.